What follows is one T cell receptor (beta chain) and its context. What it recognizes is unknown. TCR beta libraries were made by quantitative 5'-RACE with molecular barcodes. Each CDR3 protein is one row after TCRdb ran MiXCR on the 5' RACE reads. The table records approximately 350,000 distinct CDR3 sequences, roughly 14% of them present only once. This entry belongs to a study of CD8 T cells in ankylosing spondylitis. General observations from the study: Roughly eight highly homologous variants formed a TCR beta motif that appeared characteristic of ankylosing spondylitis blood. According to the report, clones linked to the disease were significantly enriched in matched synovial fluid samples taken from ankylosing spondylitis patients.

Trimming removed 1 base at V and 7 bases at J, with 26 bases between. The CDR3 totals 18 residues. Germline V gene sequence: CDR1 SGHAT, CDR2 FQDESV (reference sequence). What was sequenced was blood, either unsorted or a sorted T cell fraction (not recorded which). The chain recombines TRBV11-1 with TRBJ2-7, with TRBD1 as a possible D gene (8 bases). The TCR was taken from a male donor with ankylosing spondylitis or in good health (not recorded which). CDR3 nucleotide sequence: TGTGCCAGCAGCTTAGAGCCGGTCCGGACAGGGACTACGTCGGAGCAGTACTTC. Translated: CASSLEPVRTGTTSEQYF.